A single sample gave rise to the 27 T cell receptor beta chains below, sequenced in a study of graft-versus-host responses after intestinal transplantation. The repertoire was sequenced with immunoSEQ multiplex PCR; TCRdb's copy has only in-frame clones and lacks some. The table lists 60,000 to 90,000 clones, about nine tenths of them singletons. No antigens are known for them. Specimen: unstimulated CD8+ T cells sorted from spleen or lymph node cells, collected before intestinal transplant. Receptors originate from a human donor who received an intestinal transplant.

DNA of the CDR3: TGTGCCAGCAGCCCAGGCTCGGGGGATGGTCAGCCCCAGCATTTT. It specifies CASSPGSGDGQPQHF. V and J are TRBV9 and TRBJ1-5; D possibly corresponds to TRBD1 (5 bases). Germline lookup yields CDR1 SGDLS and CDR2 YYNGEE. V shed 4 bases and J shed 6 bases, with 17 bases lying between them. CDR3 length equals 15 residues.

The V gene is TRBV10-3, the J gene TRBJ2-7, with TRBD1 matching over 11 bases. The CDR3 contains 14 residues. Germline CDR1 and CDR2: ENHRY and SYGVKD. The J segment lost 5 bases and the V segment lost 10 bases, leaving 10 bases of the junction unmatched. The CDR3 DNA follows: TGTGCCAGCCATCCGGGACAGGGGGTCCACGAGCAGTACTTC. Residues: CASHPGQGVHEQYF.

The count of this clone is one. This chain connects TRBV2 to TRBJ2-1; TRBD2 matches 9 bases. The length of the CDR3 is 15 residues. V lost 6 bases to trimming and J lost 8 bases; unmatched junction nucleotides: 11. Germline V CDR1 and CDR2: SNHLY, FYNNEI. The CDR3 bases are TGTGCCAGCAGGGTTGGGCGGGGGGGCTTTGATGAGCAGTTCTTC. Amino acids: CASRVGRGGFDEQFF.

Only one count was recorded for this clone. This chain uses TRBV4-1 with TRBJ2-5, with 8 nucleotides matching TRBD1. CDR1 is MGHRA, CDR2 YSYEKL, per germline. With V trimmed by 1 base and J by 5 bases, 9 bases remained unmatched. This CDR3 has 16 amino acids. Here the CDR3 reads CASSQGTGGSWETQYF. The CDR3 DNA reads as TGCGCCAGCAGCCAAGGAACAGGGGGGTCGTGGGAGACCCAGTACTTC.

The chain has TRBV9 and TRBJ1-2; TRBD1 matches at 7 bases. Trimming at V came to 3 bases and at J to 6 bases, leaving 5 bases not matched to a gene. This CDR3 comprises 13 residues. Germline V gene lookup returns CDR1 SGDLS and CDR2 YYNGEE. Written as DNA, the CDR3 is TGTGCCAGCAGCGCACAGGGGAGCAATGGCTACACCTTC. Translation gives CASSAQGSNGYTF.

The chain's CDR3 is CASSHGNSYEQYF. As DNA, the CDR3 is TGTGCCAGCAGCCACGGGAACTCCTACGAGCAGTACTTC. The V and J genes are TRBV13 and TRBJ2-7, with D possibly being TRBD2 (5 bases). There are 13 residues in the CDR3. The V gene lost 5 bases and the J gene lost 0 bases, with 8 bases spanning the gap. Per the germline V gene, CDR1 is PRHDT and CDR2 is FYEKMQ (reference sequence).

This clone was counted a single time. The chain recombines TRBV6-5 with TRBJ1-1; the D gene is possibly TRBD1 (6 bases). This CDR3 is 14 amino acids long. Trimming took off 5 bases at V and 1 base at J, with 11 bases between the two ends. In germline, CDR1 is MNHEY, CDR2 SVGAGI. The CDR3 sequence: CASSAGAGNTEAFF. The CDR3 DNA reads TGTGCCAGCAGTGCGGGGGCAGGGAACACTGAAGCTTTCTTT.

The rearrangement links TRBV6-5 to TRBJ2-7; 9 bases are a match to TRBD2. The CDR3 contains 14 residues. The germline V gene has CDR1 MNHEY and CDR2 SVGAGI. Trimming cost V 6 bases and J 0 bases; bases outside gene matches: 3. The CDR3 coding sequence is TGTGCCAGCAGCAGACTAGCGGACTCCTACGAGCAGTACTTC. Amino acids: CASSRLADSYEQYF.

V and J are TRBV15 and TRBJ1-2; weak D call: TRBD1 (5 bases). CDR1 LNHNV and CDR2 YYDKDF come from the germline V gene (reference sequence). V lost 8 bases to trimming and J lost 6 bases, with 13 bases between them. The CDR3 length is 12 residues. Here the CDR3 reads CATRVGGHGYTF. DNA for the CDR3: TGTGCCACCCGGGTCGGGGGACATGGCTACACCTTC. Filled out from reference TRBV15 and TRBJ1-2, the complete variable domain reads DAMVIQNPRYQVTQFGKPVTLSCSQTLNHNVMYWYQQKSSQAPKLLFHYYDKDFNNEADTPDNFQSRRPNTSFCFLDIRSPGLGDTAMYLCATRVGGHGYTFGSGTRLTVV.

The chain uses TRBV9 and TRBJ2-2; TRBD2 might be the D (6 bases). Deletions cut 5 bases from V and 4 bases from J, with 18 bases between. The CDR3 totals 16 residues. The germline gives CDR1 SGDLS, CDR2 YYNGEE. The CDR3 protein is CASRATGDPGTGELFF. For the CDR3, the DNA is TGTGCCAGCAGGGCAACGGGGGACCCAGGCACCGGGGAGCTGTTTTTT.

The CDR3 region is CASSIPRGLNTEAFF. CDR3 coding DNA: TGTGCCAGTAGTATCCCGCGGGGGCTGAACACTGAAGCTTTCTTT. The chain employs TRBV19 and TRBJ1-1, with D perhaps matching TRBD1 (6 bases). The CDR3 extends over 15 amino acids. The V and J ends lost 3 bases and 0 bases respectively, with 11 bases between them. The germline gives CDR1 LNHDA, CDR2 SQIVND (reference sequence).

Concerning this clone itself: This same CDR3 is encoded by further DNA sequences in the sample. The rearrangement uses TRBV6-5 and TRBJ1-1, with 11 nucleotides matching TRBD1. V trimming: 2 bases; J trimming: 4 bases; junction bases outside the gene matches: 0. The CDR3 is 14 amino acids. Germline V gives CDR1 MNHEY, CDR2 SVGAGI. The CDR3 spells CASSYGTGGTEAFF. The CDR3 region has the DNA TGTGCCAGCAGTTACGGGACAGGGGGCACTGAAGCTTTCTTT.

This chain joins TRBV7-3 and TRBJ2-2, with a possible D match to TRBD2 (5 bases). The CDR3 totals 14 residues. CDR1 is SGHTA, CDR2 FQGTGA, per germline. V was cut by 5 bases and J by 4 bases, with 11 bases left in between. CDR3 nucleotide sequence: TGTGCCAGCAGCCCCCGGGGTGCCACCGGGGAGCTGTTTTTT. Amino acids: CASSPRGATGELFF.

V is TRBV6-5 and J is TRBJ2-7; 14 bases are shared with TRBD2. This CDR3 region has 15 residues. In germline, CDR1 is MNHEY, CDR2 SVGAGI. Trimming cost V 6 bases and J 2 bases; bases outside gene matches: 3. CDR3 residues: CASSPGLAGAYEQYF. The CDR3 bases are TGTGCCAGCAGCCCGGGACTAGCGGGGGCCTACGAGCAGTACTTC.

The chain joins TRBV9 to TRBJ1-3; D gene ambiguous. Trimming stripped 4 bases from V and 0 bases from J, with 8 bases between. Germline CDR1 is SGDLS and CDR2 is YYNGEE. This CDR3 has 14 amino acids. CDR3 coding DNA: TGTGCCAGCAGCCCTACAGACTCTGGAAACACCATATATTTT. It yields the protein CASSPTDSGNTIYF. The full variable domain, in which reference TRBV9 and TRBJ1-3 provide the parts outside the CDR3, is DSGVTQTPKHLITATGQRVTLRCSPRSGDLSVYWYQQSLDQGLQFLIQYYNGEERAKGNILERFSAQQFPDLHSELNLSSLELGDSALYFCASSPTDSGNTIYFGEGSWLTVV.

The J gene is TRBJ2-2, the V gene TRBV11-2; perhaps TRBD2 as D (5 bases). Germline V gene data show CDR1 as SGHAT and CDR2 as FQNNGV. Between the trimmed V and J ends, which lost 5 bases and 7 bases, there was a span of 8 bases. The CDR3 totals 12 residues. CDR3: CASSRGIGELFF. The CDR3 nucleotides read TGTGCCAGCAGCCGGGGAATCGGGGAGCTGTTTTTT.

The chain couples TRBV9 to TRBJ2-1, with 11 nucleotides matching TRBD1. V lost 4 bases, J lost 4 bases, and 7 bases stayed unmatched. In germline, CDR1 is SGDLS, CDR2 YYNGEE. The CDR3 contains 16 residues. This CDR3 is CASSPSGTGGYNEQFF. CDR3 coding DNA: TGTGCCAGCAGCCCGTCCGGGACAGGGGGGTACAATGAGCAGTTCTTC.

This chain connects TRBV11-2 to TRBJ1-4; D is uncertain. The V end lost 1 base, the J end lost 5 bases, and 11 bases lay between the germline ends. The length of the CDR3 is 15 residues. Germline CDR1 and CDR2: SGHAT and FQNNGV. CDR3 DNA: TGTGCCAGCAGCTTAGGGAGGAGCGGAAATGAAAAACTGTTTTTT. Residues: CASSLGRSGNEKLFF. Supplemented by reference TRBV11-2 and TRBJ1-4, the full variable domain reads EAGVAQSPRYKIIEKRQSVAFWCNPISGHATLYWYQQILGQGPKLLIQFQNNGVVDDSQLPKDRFSAERLKGVDSTLKIQPAKLEDSAVYLCASSLGRSGNEKLFFGSGTQLSVL.

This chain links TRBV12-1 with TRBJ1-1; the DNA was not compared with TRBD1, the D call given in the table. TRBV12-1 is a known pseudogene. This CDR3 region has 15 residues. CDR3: CASSFDTGMNTEAFF. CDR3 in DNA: TGTGCCAGCAGCTTTGATACAGGAATGAACACTGAAGCTTTCTTT.

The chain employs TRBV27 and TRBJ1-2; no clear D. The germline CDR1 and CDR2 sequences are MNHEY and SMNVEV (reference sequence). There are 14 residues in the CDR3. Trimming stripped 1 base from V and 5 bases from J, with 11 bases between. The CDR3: CASSLYRTGYGYTF. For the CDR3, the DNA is TGTGCCAGCAGTTTATATCGGACGGGGTATGGCTACACCTTC.

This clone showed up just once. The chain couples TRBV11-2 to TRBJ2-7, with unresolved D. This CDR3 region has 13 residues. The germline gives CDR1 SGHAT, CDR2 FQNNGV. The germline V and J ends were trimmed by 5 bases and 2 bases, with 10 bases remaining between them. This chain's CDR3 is CASSDLLAYEQYF. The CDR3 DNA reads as TGTGCCAGCAGCGACTTACTGGCCTACGAGCAGTACTTC.

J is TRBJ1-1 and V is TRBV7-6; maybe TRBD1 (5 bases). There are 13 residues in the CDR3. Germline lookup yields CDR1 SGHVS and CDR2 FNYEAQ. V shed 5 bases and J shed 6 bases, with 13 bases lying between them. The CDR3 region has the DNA TGTGCCAGCAGCCATACCGAGACAGCTGAAGCTTTCTTT. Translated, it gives CASSHTETAEAFF.

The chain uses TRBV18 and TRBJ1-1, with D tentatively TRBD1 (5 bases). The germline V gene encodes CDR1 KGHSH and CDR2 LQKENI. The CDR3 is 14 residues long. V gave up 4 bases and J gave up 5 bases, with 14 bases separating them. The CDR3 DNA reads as TGTGCCAGCTCACAGGGGCACTTAGGGACTGAAGCTTTCTTT. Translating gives CASSQGHLGTEAFF.

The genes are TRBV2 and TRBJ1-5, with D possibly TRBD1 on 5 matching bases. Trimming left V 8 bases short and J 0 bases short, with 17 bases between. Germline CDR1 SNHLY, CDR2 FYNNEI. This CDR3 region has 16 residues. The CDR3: CASGGDGFYSNQPQHF. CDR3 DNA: TGTGCCAGCGGGGGGGACGGATTTTATAGCAATCAGCCCCAGCATTTT. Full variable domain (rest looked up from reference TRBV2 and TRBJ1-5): EPEVTQTPSHQVTQMGQEVILRCVPISNHLYFYWYRQILGQKVEFLVSFYNNEISEKSEIFDDQFSVERPDGSNFTLKIRSTKLEDSAMYFCASGGDGFYSNQPQHFGDGTRLSIL.

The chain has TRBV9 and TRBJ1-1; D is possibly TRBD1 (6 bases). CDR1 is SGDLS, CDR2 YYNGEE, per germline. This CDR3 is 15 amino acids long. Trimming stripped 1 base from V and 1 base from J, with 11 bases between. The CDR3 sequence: CASSVTGGGNTEAFF. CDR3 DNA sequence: TGTGCCAGCAGCGTAACGGGGGGCGGGAACACTGAAGCTTTCTTT.

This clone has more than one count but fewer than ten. The CDR3 nucleotides are TGTGCCAGCAGCTTGGAGGGGGGGGGCGGCCTCGACTATGGCTACACCTTC. It is translated as CASSLEGGGGLDYGYTF. This chain uses TRBV5-4 with TRBJ1-2; D may be TRBD1 (6 bases). V lost 0 bases and J lost 3, with 18 bases in between. Per germline, CDR1 SGHNT and CDR2 YYREEE (reference sequence). The length of the CDR3 is 17 residues.

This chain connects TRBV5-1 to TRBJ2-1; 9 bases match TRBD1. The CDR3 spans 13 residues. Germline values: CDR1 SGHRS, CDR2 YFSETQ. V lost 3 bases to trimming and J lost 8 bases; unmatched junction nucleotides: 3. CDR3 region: CASSSQGADEQFF. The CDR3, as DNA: TGCGCCAGCAGCTCACAGGGGGCCGATGAGCAGTTCTTC.